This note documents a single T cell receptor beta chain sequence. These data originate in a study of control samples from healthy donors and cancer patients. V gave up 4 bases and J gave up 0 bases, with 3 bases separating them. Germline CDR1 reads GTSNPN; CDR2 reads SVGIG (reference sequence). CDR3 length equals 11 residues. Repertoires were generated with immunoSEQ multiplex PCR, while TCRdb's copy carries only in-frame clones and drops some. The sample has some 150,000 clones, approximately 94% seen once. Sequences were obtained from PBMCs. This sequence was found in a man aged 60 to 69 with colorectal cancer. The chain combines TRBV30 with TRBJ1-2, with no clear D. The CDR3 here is CAWTANYGYTF. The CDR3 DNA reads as TGTGCCTGGACAGCTAACTATGGCTACACCTTC.